The 25 T cell receptor beta chains below were found in one sample sequenced in a study of T cells in Graves' hyperthyroidism and ophthalmopathy. Amplification of TCR beta CDR3 regions used RNA as the template. The HTBI primer set was used in a first-round RT-PCR of the TCR CDR3. Each CDR3 protein gets one entry after TCRdb re-called the multiplex PCR reads with MiXCR. Found here are some 500,000 distinct CDR3 sequences, around 14% of them singletons; the top ten hold less than 20%. Sequenced input: blood. The receptors were gathered from a woman aged 18-30 years with Graves' hyperthyroidism.

The table lists this clonotype with many counts. The rearrangement links TRBV7-3 to TRBJ2-1; D is perhaps TRBD1 or TRBD2 (6 bases each). Trimming took 5 bases from V and 7 from J, leaving 12 bases between them. There are 13 residues in the CDR3. Germline values: CDR1 SGHTA, CDR2 FQGTGA. CDR3 loop: CASSHTGRNEQFF. The CDR3 DNA follows: TGTGCCAGCAGCCACACAGGGAGGAATGAGCAGTTCTTC. Full variable domain (missing parts from reference TRBV7-3 and TRBJ2-1): GAGVSQTPSNKVTEKGKYVELRCDPISGHTALYWYRQSLGQGPEFLIYFQGTGAADDSGLPNDRFFAVRPEGSVSTLKIQRTERGDSAVYLCASSHTGRNEQFFGPGTRLTVL.

This clonotype appeared many times. This chain joins TRBV11-2 and TRBJ2-3; D may be TRBD2 (5 bases). CDR1 is SGHAT and CDR2 is FQNNGV in the germline V gene. V was trimmed by 3 bases and J by 4 bases, leaving 14 bases between them. CDR3 length equals 15 residues. The CDR3 is CASSFSSGYPDTQYF. The CDR3 DNA reads TGTGCCAGCAGCTTCAGTTCGGGATACCCAGATACGCAGTATTTT.

This clonotype was seen at least ten times. The rearrangement uses TRBV6-1 and TRBJ1-4; D is possibly TRBD1 (5 bases). Germline CDR1 MNHNS, CDR2 SASEGT. V was trimmed by 4 bases and J by 0 bases, leaving 15 bases between them. The length of the CDR3 is 17 residues. The CDR3 DNA reads TGTGCCAGCAGTGCTAAACTCGGGGCCGCAACTAATGAAAAACTGTTTTTT. It encodes CASSAKLGAATNEKLFF.

The CDR3 loop reads CASSSSGGHNQPQHF. The CDR3 DNA is TGTGCCAGCAGCTCAAGTGGGGGTCACAATCAGCCCCAGCATTTT. The genes are TRBV9 and TRBJ1-5, with D perhaps TRBD1 (5 bases). CDR1 and CDR2 (germline): SGDLS, YYNGEE. Trimming shortened V by 4 bases and J by 3 bases, and 14 bases separated the two germline ends. CDR3 length: 15 amino acids.

This clonotype was seen at least ten times. CDR3 sequence: CASSATGPGSPLHF. As DNA, the CDR3 is TGTGCCAGCAGTGCCACAGGGCCAGGTTCACCCCTCCACTTT. J is TRBJ1-6 and V is TRBV25-1; D might be TRBD1 (6 bases). This CDR3 is 14 amino acids long. Trimming removed 4 bases at V and 9 bases at J, with 13 bases between. The germline gives CDR1 MGHDK, CDR2 SYGVNS. Combining the CDR3 with reference TRBV25-1 and TRBJ1-6 gives the whole variable domain EADIYQTPRYLVIGTGKKITLECSQTMGHDKMYWYQQDPGMELHLIHYSYGVNSTEKGDLSSESTVSRIRTEHFPLTLESARPSHTSQYLCASSATGPGSPLHFGNGTRLTVT.

This clonotype was seen more than once but under ten times. The rearrangement links TRBV5-1 to TRBJ2-3, with 9 bases lining up with TRBD2. Unmatched junction bases numbered 8, after V lost 2 bases and J lost 4 bases. The CDR3 runs 16 residues. Germline loops: CDR1 SGHRS, CDR2 YFSETQ. The CDR3 DNA is TGCGCCAGCAGCTTCTCAGTAGCGGGAGCTTCAGATACGCAGTATTTT. Protein sequence: CASSFSVAGASDTQYF. The complete variable domain, with remaining parts taken from reference TRBV5-1 and TRBJ2-3, reads KAGVTQTPRYLIKTRGQQVTLSCSPISGHRSVSWYQQTPGQGLQFLFEYFSETQRNKGNFPGRFSGRQFSNSRSEMNVSTLELGDSALYLCASSFSVAGASDTQYFGPGTRLTVL.

In this sample, this clonotype turned up a few times. V and J are TRBV15 and TRBJ2-3, with 7 bases aligning to TRBD2. The CDR3 consists of 18 residues. Germline CDR1 is LNHNV and CDR2 is YYDKDF (reference sequence). The ends lost 3 bases at V and 0 bases at J; junction bases unmatched: 12. The CDR3 coding sequence is TGTGCCACCAGCAGCCTGGGGTACGCTAGCGGAAGCACAGATACGCAGTATTTT. It is translated as CATSSLGYASGSTDTQYF.

This clonotype was counted at least ten times. CDR3 sequence reads: CASSAMMGLAGVGYEQYF. CDR3 bases: TGTGCCAGCAGCGCGATGATGGGACTAGCGGGAGTAGGGTACGAGCAGTACTTC. J is TRBJ2-7 and V is TRBV12-3 or TRBV12-4, with 14 positions matching TRBD2. The CDR3 is 18 residues long. V trimming: 6 bases; J trimming: 4 bases; junction bases outside the gene matches: 14.

This clonotype occurred many times. The chain combines TRBV12-3 or TRBV12-4 with TRBJ2-7, with a tentative D call TRBD2 (6 bases). The CDR3 extends over 15 amino acids. The V end was cut by 5 bases, the J end by 1 base, with 15 bases between. The CDR3 sequence is CASSAPGTLSYEQYF. The CDR3 DNA is TGTGCCAGCAGTGCCCCCGGGACTCTGTCCTACGAGCAGTACTTC.

This chain joins TRBV27 and TRBJ2-5, with TRBD2 matching over 13 bases. Germline values: CDR1 MNHEY, CDR2 SMNVEV (reference sequence). Trimming at V came to 8 bases and at J to 3 bases, leaving 6 bases not matched to a gene. CDR3 size: 15 residues. DNA for the CDR3: TGTGCCAGCCGGGGACTAGCGGGAAATGAAGAGACCCAGTACTTC. Residues: CASRGLAGNEETQYF.

This clonotype was seen at least ten times. This sequence joins TRBV4-1 and TRBJ1-4; D remains ambiguous. This CDR3 has 17 amino acids. The V gene lost 4 bases and the J gene lost 0 bases, with 15 bases spanning the gap. Germline V gene data show CDR1 as MGHRA and CDR2 as YSYEKL. CDR3: CASSRSGSGSTNEKLFF. The CDR3 DNA reads as TGCGCCAGCAGCCGATCCGGGTCGGGGTCAACTAATGAAAAACTGTTTTTT.

In its sample, this clonotype was seen many times. The chain is built from TRBV20-1 and TRBJ2-1; 8 nucleotides agree with TRBD2. The CDR3 extends over 17 amino acids. Germline V CDR1 and CDR2: DFQATT, SNEGSKA (reference sequence). Trimming at V came to 2 bases and at J to 2 bases, leaving 11 bases not matched to a gene. CDR3 region: CSARPSGSSGPYNEQFF. Written as DNA, the CDR3 is TGCAGTGCTAGACCGAGCGGGAGCTCCGGGCCCTACAATGAGCAGTTCTTC.

This clonotype was recorded at least ten times. One junction end disagrees with the germline gene, perhaps due to a read error. The chain uses TRBV20-1 and TRBJ2-1, with a weak D call TRBD2 (5 bases). Germline lookup yields CDR1 DFQATT and CDR2 SNEGSKA (reference sequence). The CDR3 totals 15 residues. The DNA for the CDR3 is TGCAGCGCTAACTCCCTAGCTGGATCCTACAATGAGCAGTTCTTC. Translated, it gives CSANSLAGSYNEQFF.

The V call is TRBV11-3, the J call TRBJ2-1; 7 bases agree with TRBD1. Germline V gene sequence: CDR1 SGHNT, CDR2 YENEEA. The CDR3 runs 15 residues. With 5 bases clipped from V and 8 bases from J, the junction kept 12 bases outside the gene matches. CDR3 residues: CASSHRGVGQHEQFF. The CDR3 DNA reads as TGTGCCAGCAGCCACAGGGGAGTGGGCCAACATGAGCAGTTCTTC.

This clonotype has a count of ten or more. V usage is TRBV12-3 or TRBV12-4 and J usage is TRBJ1-5; possibly TRBD1 for D (6 bases). V dropped 3 bases and J dropped 5 bases, with 11 bases sitting between them. The CDR3 consists of 14 residues. Here the CDR3 reads CASSFGGTDQPQHF. The CDR3 bases are TGTGCCAGCAGTTTTGGGGGCACTGATCAGCCCCAGCATTTT.

This chain connects TRBV18 to TRBJ2-7, with 8 bases matching TRBD1. Germline CDR1 KGHSH, CDR2 LQKENI. This CDR3 spans 16 amino acids. J gave up 4 bases and V 6 bases, and 14 bases lay outside the gene matches. CDR3 protein: CASSLLPGQDRYEQYF. DNA of the CDR3: TGTGCCAGCTCTCTCTTACCGGGACAGGACCGATACGAGCAGTACTTC.

This clonotype showed up many times. The rearrangement links TRBV11-3 to TRBJ1-1; D not certain. CDR1 and CDR2 (germline): SGHNT, YENEEA. V was clipped by 3 bases and J by 6 bases, with 11 bases between them. This CDR3 is 13 amino acids long. The CDR3 region is CASSFPQTAEAFF. CDR3 nucleotide sequence: TGTGCCAGCAGCTTTCCCCAGACGGCTGAAGCTTTCTTT.

At least ten counts were recorded for this clonotype. The CDR3 nucleotides read TGTGCCATCAGTGAGGGGACTTACCGGGATGAGCAGTTCTTC. Protein product: CAISEGTYRDEQFF. The genes are TRBV10-3 and TRBJ2-1; a weak D match, TRBD2 (6 bases). Trimming cost V 2 bases and J 8 bases, with 13 bases left between them. The CDR3 runs 14 residues. Germline values: CDR1 ENHRY, CDR2 SYGVKD.

The chain couples TRBV20-1 to TRBJ1-2; D is unresolved. The germline V gene has CDR1 DFQATT and CDR2 SNEGSKA (reference sequence). The CDR3 loop spans 12 amino acids. V was pared by 6 bases and J by 2 bases, with 10 bases between. The CDR3 DNA is TGCAGTGCGGAATATGAAAACTATGGCTACACCTTC. It yields the protein CSAEYENYGYTF.

This clonotype was picked up many times. The chain carries TRBV5-1 and TRBJ2-1; no definite D call. The CDR3 extends over 14 amino acids. From germline, CDR1 is SGHRS and CDR2 YFSETQ. V lost 4 bases to trimming and J lost 2 bases, with 10 bases between them. The CDR3 nucleotides read TGCGCCAGCAGCATACAAGCCCCCTACAATGAGCAGTTCTTC. Protein product: CASSIQAPYNEQFF.

Many counts were recorded for this clonotype. The V call is TRBV5-1, the J call TRBJ2-5; 7 bases map to TRBD1. J lost 5 bases, V lost 0 bases, and 7 bases had no gene match. CDR1 and CDR2 (germline): SGHRS, YFSETQ. The CDR3 length is 15 residues. CDR3: CASSLDGRGIETQYF. CDR3 DNA sequence: TGCGCCAGCAGCTTGGATGGCAGGGGGATCGAGACCCAGTACTTC.

At least ten counts were recorded for this clonotype. CDR3: CAWTRVGDEQFF. DNA for the CDR3: TGTGCCTGGACAAGGGTAGGCGATGAGCAGTTCTTC. The gene calls are TRBV30 and TRBJ2-1; no definite D call. The CDR3 runs to 12 residues. V shed 4 bases and J shed 8 bases, with 12 bases lying between them. Looked up from germline, CDR1 is GTSNPN and CDR2 is SVGIG (reference sequence).

This clonotype was detected many times. Here the CDR3 DNA reads TGTGCCATCAGAGCTAGCGGGGAACACACAGATACGCAGTATTTT. It specifies CAIRASGEHTDTQYF. This rearrangement joins TRBV10-3 to TRBJ2-3, with 9 bases matching TRBD2. Germline V gene data show CDR1 as ENHRY and CDR2 as SYGVKD. This CDR3 spans 15 amino acids. The J segment lost 2 bases and the V segment lost 6 bases, leaving 6 bases of the junction unmatched.

This clonotype was seen repeatedly, ten times or more. The V and J genes are TRBV9 and TRBJ1-4; 9 bases map to TRBD1. There are 16 residues in the CDR3. V trimming: 3 bases; J trimming: 4 bases; junction bases outside the gene matches: 7. Germline V gives CDR1 SGDLS, CDR2 YYNGEE. CDR3 DNA: TGTGCCAGCAGCGGAAGTCCGGGACAGGGTAATGAAAAACTGTTTTTT. Translated, it gives CASSGSPGQGNEKLFF.

This chain links TRBV19 with TRBJ1-1; TRBD1 matches at 7 bases. CDR1 and CDR2 (germline): LNHDA, SQIVND (reference sequence). The trim removed 5 bases at V and 5 bases at J, leaving 5 bases unmatched. The CDR3 consists of 13 residues. CDR3 coding DNA: TGTGCCAGTAGTGGAGGGGGCGAAACTGAAGCTTTCTTT. Protein product: CASSGGGETEAFF.